The 18 T cell receptor beta chains below all came from one sample that was sequenced in a study of shared clonotypes between healthy human individuals. Sequencing was performed with immunoSEQ multiplex PCR; in TCRdb, only in-frame clones are kept and a portion is missing. The table lists approximately 530,000 clones, roughly 95% of them singletons. Sequencing used naive CD4+ T cells sorted from blood. Subset of the sample: CD45RA+ positively selected. Source of these receptors: a woman aged 25 to 39 in good health.

The genes are TRBV19 and TRBJ2-6, with D perhaps TRBD2 (5 bases). V was clipped by 6 bases and J by 0 bases, with 18 bases between them. CDR1 is LNHDA and CDR2 is SQIVND in the germline V gene (reference sequence). The CDR3 loop spans 18 amino acids. CDR3 in DNA: TGTGCCAGTAGGCCTCTTGGGAGCGGATACTCTGGGGCCAACGTCCTGACTTTC. Protein: CASRPLGSGYSGANVLTF.

The V call is TRBV28, the J call TRBJ2-7; tentative D call: TRBD2 (6 bases). Between the trimmed V and J ends, which lost 7 bases and 2 bases, there was a span of 18 bases. Germline lookup yields CDR1 MDHEN and CDR2 SYDVKM. The CDR3 length is 15 residues. The CDR3 protein is CASTLGGGTPYEQYF. The DNA for the CDR3 is TGTGCCAGCACATTGGGGGGAGGCACTCCCTACGAGCAGTACTTC.

V is TRBV18 and J is TRBJ2-3, with TRBD2 matching 9 bases. Trimming took 2 bases from V and 6 from J; bases not matched to a gene: 9. CDR3 size: 16 residues. CDR1 and CDR2 from the germline V gene are KGHSH and LQKENI. The CDR3 spells CASSPSAGGPPDTQYF. The CDR3 DNA sequence: TGTGCCAGCTCACCATCCGCGGGAGGGCCCCCGGATACGCAGTATTTT.

This rearrangement joins TRBV7-2 to TRBJ2-5; no clear D. The CDR3 runs 13 residues. Trimming pared 0 bases from V and 0 bases from J, leaving 2 bases between. The germline V gene has CDR1 SGHTA and CDR2 FQGNSA. The CDR3 region has the DNA TGTGCCAGCAGCTTAGCGTACCAAGAGACCCAGTACTTC. This translates into CASSLAYQETQYF.

The rearrangement links TRBV11-1 to TRBJ2-1, with D possibly being TRBD1 or TRBD2 (6 bases each). Between the trimmed V and J ends, which lost 0 bases and 10 bases, there was a span of 19 bases. Germline-derived CDR1 and CDR2 are SGHAT and FQDESV (reference sequence). The CDR3 sequence is 16 residues long. The CDR3 coding sequence is TGTGCCAGCAGCTTAGCGAATCCCCCGGGGGCGGCGGAGCAGTTCTTC. This encodes CASSLANPPGAAEQFF.

The chain joins TRBV2 to TRBJ2-7; D is perhaps TRBD2 (6 bases). The germline V gene has CDR1 SNHLY and CDR2 FYNNEI. The length of the CDR3 is 17 residues. V lost 9 bases, J lost 0 bases, and 24 bases lay in between. CDR3 sequence (DNA): TGTGCCAGTGCAGGCACCTCGGGACTCCGGAGCTCCTACGAGCAGTACTTC. It codes for CASAGTSGLRSSYEQYF.

The chain combines TRBV18 with TRBJ2-7, with 7 bases fitting TRBD1. CDR1 and CDR2 from the germline V gene are KGHSH and LQKENI. The CDR3 has 13 residues. The V and J ends lost 6 bases and 5 bases, in that order; junction bases with no gene match: 7. The CDR3 DNA sequence: TGTGCCAGCTCCGGAATCGACAGGGACGAGCAGTACTTC. The encoded protein is CASSGIDRDEQYF.

This chain links TRBV28 with TRBJ2-5; no clear D gene. The better agreement between TRBJ2-7 and the DNA end casts doubt on the J call. Germline V gives CDR1 MDHEN, CDR2 SYDVKM. CDR3 size: 11 residues. The DNA of the CDR3 is TGTGCCAGCAGTTCCATGTACGAGCAGTACTTC. Translation: CASSSMYEQYF.

CDR3 in DNA: TGTGCCAGTAGTATTGGTTCCCACGCCAACTACGAGCAGTACTTC. Translated, it gives CASSIGSHANYEQYF. The chain employs TRBV19 and TRBJ2-7; no firm D call. Germline values: CDR1 LNHDA, CDR2 SQIVND (reference sequence). The CDR3 is 15 amino acids. V lost 3 bases to trimming and J lost 3 bases, with 15 bases between them.

The rearrangement links TRBV5-1 to TRBJ2-7; the D is unclear. Germline V gene lookup returns CDR1 SGHRS and CDR2 YFSETQ. Trimming took 6 bases from V and 2 from J, leaving 6 bases between them. The CDR3 runs to 11 residues. CDR3 loop: CASIRPYEQYF. CDR3 DNA: TGCGCCAGCATCCGACCCTACGAGCAGTACTTC. The whole variable domain, remainder taken from reference TRBV5-1 and TRBJ2-7, is KAGVTQTPRYLIKTRGQQVTLSCSPISGHRSVSWYQQTPGQGLQFLFEYFSETQRNKGNFPGRFSGRQFSNSRSEMNVSTLELGDSALYLCASIRPYEQYFGPGTRLTVT.

This clone was counted a few times. J is TRBJ1-5 and V is TRBV10-1; D is unresolved. The ends were cut back, 4 bases at V and 4 bases at J, with 5 bases in the middle. The CDR3 loop spans 12 amino acids. Germline V gives CDR1 WNHNN, CDR2 SYGVQD (reference sequence). CDR3 sequence (DNA): TGCGCCAGCAGTGTCGGGAATCAGCCCCAGCATTTT. Its translation: CASSVGNQPQHF.

In regard to this clone: The same CDR3 can be traced to other DNA sequences in this sample. The CDR3 DNA is TGTGCCAGCAGTTTTCGGCTAGCGGGGAACACCGGGGAGCTGTTTTTT. The encoded protein is CASSFRLAGNTGELFF. V and J are TRBV28 and TRBJ2-2; 8 bases map to TRBD2. CDR3 size: 16 residues. With 3 bases clipped from V and 1 base from J, the junction kept 4 bases outside the gene matches. Germline lookup yields CDR1 MDHEN and CDR2 SYDVKM.

The chain employs TRBV6-5 and TRBJ2-7; maybe TRBD1 (5 bases). The CDR3 sequence is 13 residues long. Germline CDR1 MNHEY, CDR2 SVGAGI. The V gene lost 7 bases and the J gene lost 7 bases, with 17 bases spanning the gap. The DNA for the CDR3 is TGTGCCAGCACCTCAGGGATCCGTCGGGAGCAGTACTTC. Its translation is CASTSGIRREQYF.

The CDR3 DNA is TGTGCCAGCAGTTTCCTCCCCCCAGGGAACACCGGGGAGCTGTTTTTT. Translating it yields CASSFLPPGNTGELFF. The gene calls are TRBV28 and TRBJ2-2; D is undetermined. The CDR3 consists of 16 residues. The germline V and J ends were trimmed by 3 bases and 1 base, with 12 bases remaining between them. The germline V gene encodes CDR1 MDHEN and CDR2 SYDVKM.

The chain joins TRBV28 to TRBJ2-7, with D perhaps being TRBD1 or TRBD2 (6 bases each). Trimming shortened V by 8 bases and J by 1 base, and 21 bases separated the two germline ends. Germline values: CDR1 MDHEN, CDR2 SYDVKM. CDR3 size: 16 residues. CDR3 protein: CASAPGGYTSSYEQYF. DNA for the CDR3: TGTGCCAGCGCCCCCGGGGGCTACACGAGTTCCTACGAGCAGTACTTC.

The chain couples TRBV25-1 to TRBJ2-7, with 7 bases matching TRBD2. J lost 6 bases, V lost 2 bases, and 10 bases had no gene match. From germline, CDR1 is MGHDK and CDR2 SYGVNS. There are 15 residues in the CDR3. In nucleotides, the CDR3 is TGTGCCAGCAGTGAAGACGGCGGGAGTCGTCGCGAGCAGTACTTC. Protein product: CASSEDGGSRREQYF.

This clone was observed a single time. V usage is TRBV6-1 and J usage is TRBJ2-2; 10 bases are shared with TRBD2. There are 15 residues in the CDR3. CDR1 is MNHNS and CDR2 is SASEGT in the germline V gene. With V trimmed by 9 bases and J by 0 bases, 4 bases remained unmatched. CDR3 sequence: CASGTSAANTGELFF. CDR3 in DNA: TGTGCCAGTGGGACTAGCGCCGCGAACACCGGGGAGCTGTTTTTT.

This chain joins TRBV27 and TRBJ1-5; D is unclear. V was pared by 7 bases and J by 0 bases, with 19 bases between. Germline CDR1 is MNHEY and CDR2 is SMNVEV (reference sequence). This CDR3 spans 17 amino acids. CDR3: CASTTLPPGFSNQPQHF. For the CDR3, the DNA is TGTGCCAGCACCACCCTGCCTCCAGGATTTAGCAATCAGCCCCAGCATTTT.